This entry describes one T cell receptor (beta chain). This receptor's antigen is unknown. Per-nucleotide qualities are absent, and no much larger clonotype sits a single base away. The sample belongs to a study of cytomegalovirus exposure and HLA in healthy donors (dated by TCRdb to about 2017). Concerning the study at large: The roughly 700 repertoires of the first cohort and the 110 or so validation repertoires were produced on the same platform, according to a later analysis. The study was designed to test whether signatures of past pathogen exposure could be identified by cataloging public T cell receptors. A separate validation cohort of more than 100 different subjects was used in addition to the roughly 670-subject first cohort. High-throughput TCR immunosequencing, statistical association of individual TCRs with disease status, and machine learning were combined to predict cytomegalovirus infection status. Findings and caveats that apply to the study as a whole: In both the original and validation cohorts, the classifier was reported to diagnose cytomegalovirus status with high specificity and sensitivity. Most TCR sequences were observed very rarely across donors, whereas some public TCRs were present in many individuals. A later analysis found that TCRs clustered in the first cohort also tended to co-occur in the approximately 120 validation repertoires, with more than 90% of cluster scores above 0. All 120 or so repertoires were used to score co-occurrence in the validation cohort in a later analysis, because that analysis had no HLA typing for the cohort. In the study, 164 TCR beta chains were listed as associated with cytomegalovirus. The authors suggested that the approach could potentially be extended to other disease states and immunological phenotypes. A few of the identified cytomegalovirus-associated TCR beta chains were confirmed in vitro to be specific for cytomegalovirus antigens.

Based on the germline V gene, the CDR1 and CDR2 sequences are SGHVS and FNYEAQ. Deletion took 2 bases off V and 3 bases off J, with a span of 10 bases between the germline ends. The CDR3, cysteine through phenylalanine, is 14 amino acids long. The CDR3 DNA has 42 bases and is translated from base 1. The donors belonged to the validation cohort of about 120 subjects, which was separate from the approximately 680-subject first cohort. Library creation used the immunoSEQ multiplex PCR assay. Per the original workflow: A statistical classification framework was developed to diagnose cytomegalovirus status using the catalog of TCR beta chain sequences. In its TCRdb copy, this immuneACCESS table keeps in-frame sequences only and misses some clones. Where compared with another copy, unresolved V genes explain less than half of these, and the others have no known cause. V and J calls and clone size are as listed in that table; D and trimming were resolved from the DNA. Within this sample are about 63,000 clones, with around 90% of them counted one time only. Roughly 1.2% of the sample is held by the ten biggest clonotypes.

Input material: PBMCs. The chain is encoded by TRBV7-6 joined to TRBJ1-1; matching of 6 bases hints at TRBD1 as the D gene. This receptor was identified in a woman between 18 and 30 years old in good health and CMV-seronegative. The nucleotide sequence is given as TGTGCCAGCAGCTTATACAGGGATGACACTGAAGCTTTCTTT. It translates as CASSLYRDDTEAFF.